This TCR beta chain originates from a study of blood T cell repertoires in COVID-19. At the level of the study: There were acute and convalescent COVID-19 samples, and they came from the United States, Italy and Spain.

The authors' processing: Counts of nucleated cells, estimated from reference gene primer amplification, were obtained. Some clones are missing from TCRdb's copy, which holds only in-frame ones; the method was immunoSEQ multiplex PCR. V and J calls and clone size are as listed in that table; D and trimming were resolved from the DNA. This table holds under 300,000 clones, 89% found once. This clone is a singleton in its sample. CDR1 and CDR2 from the germline V gene are PRHDT and FYEKMQ (reference sequence). The V end was cut by 5 bases, the J end by 6 bases, with 23 bases between. This CDR3 has 17 amino acids. The participants were between about 18 and 90 years old and came from about two dozen US areas. All recovered Cohort 3 donors got two negative PCRs, got clearance, or saw symptom resolution.

The TCR was taken from a woman between 40 and 50 years old who had recovered from COVID-19. Material: PBMCs or T cells enriched from blood (not recorded which). V and J are TRBV13 and TRBJ1-3; D is unresolved. CDR3: CASSLGGFGVYENTIYF. The CDR3 nucleotides are TGTGCCAGCAGCCTGGGTGGATTCGGGGTCTATGAAAACACCATATATTTT.